The 29 T cell receptor beta chains below were found in one sample sequenced in a study of siplizumab effects on memory and regulatory T cells. Using immunoSEQ multiplex PCR, the repertoire was profiled, and TCRdb retains in-frame clones only, with some absent. The sample holds approximately 90,000 clones, 85% to 95% seen once. Sequences were obtained from non-Treg CD4+ T cells sorted from blood. These receptors all stem from a human donor in good health.

CDR3 nucleotides: TGTGCCAGCAGCCCCCGACAGGGAACCTACAATGAGCAGTTCTTC. This sequence encodes CASSPRQGTYNEQFF. The rearrangement joins TRBV5-4 to TRBJ2-1; TRBD1 agrees at 7 bases. CDR1 is SGHNT, CDR2 YYREEE, per germline (reference sequence). The V segment lost 4 bases and the J segment 2 bases; nucleotides outside the gene matches: 6. The CDR3 totals 15 residues.

This CDR3 reads CASSERVRTYGYTF. DNA of the CDR3: TGTGCCAGCAGTGAACGAGTCAGAACCTATGGCTACACCTTC. The chain employs TRBV6-1 and TRBJ1-2; D call uncertain. This CDR3 is 14 amino acids long. V lost 2 bases, J lost 4 bases, and 11 bases lay in between. CDR1 and CDR2 from the germline V gene are MNHNS and SASEGT.

The V and J genes are TRBV5-6 and TRBJ2-6; D is perhaps TRBD2 (5 bases). This CDR3 region has 16 residues. The germline V and J ends were trimmed by 9 bases and 0 bases, with 16 bases remaining between them. CDR1 and CDR2 from the germline V gene are SGHDT and YYEEEE. CDR3 coding DNA: TGTGCCACCAAAGGAGGCGGGCGCTCTGGGGCCAACGTCCTGACTTTC. Protein sequence: CATKGGGRSGANVLTF.

V and J are TRBV7-6 and TRBJ2-1; perhaps TRBD2 as D (5 bases). This CDR3 is 16 amino acids long. V lost 2 bases to trimming and J lost 2 bases, with 13 bases between them. Per the germline V gene, CDR1 is SGHVS and CDR2 is FNYEAQ. DNA for the CDR3: TGTGCCAGCAGCTTAATGGGCGGGCAGGCCTACAATGAGCAGTTCTTC. This gives the protein CASSLMGGQAYNEQFF.

This CDR3 reads CASTQGVVGELFF. The DNA of the CDR3 is TGTGCCAGCACCCAGGGGGTGGTCGGGGAGCTGTTTTTT. The rearrangement joins TRBV2 to TRBJ2-2; 7 bases map to TRBD1. The CDR3 has 13 amino acids. Germline lookup yields CDR1 SNHLY and CDR2 FYNNEI. Unmatched junction bases numbered 6, after V lost 7 bases and J lost 7 bases.

The count of this clone is one. The chain has TRBV30 and TRBJ2-1; 14 bases fit TRBD2. V was pared by 6 bases and J by 2 bases, with 9 bases of the junction left unmatched. This CDR3 is built from 17 residues. CDR1 is GTSNPN and CDR2 is SVGIG in the germline V gene (reference sequence). The CDR3 reads CACKGLAGATPYNEQFF. CDR3 coding DNA: TGTGCCTGCAAGGGACTAGCGGGGGCCACTCCCTACAATGAGCAGTTCTTC. Using reference TRBV30 and TRBJ2-1 for the parts outside the CDR3, the full variable domain is SQTIHQWPATLVQPVGSPLSLECTVEGTSNPNLYWYRQAAGRGLQLLFYSVGIGQISSEVPQNLSASRPQDRQFILSSKKLLLSDSGFYLCACKGLAGATPYNEQFFGPGTRLTVL.

This rearrangement joins TRBV18 to TRBJ1-3, with unresolved D. The CDR3 is 17 amino acids. Germline V CDR1 and CDR2: KGHSH, LQKENI. Trimming took 0 bases from V and 0 from J, leaving 12 bases between them. For the CDR3, the DNA is TGTGCCAGCTCACCACCTTTCAGAATTAGCTCTGGAAACACCATATATTTT. As protein: CASSPPFRISSGNTIYF. Drawing the rest from reference TRBV18 and TRBJ1-3, the complete variable domain is NAGVMQNPRHLVRRRGQEARLRCSPMKGHSHVYWYRQLPEEGLKFMVYLQKENIIDESGMPKERFSAEFPKEGPSILRIQQVVRGDSAAYFCASSPPFRISSGNTIYFGEGSWLTVV.

The chain recombines TRBV4-1 with TRBJ1-3; D is perhaps TRBD1 (6 bases). CDR1 is MGHRA and CDR2 is YSYEKL in the germline V gene. Deletions cut 0 bases from V and 4 bases from J, with 13 bases between. The CDR3 is 16 amino acids. The CDR3 DNA is TGCGCCAGCAGCCAAGATTCCACAGGGCAAGGAAACACCATATATTTT. Translated, it gives CASSQDSTGQGNTIYF.

V and J are TRBV9 and TRBJ2-3, with 7 bases lining up with TRBD2. The junction had 2 bases not matched to a gene; V was cut back by 0 bases and J by 1 base. Germline V gene data show CDR1 as SGDLS and CDR2 as YYNGEE. CDR3 length equals 15 residues. This chain's CDR3 is CASSVVAGGTDTQYF. CDR3 coding DNA: TGTGCCAGCAGCGTAGTTGCGGGGGGCACAGATACGCAGTATTTT.

The V gene is TRBV10-3, the J gene TRBJ1-6; 8 bases align to TRBD1. Trimming at V came to 4 bases and at J to 9 bases, leaving 5 bases not matched to a gene. The CDR3 covers 14 residues. Per germline, CDR1 ENHRY and CDR2 SYGVKD. The CDR3 sequence: CAISAGQGSSPLHF. The CDR3 region has the DNA TGTGCCATCAGTGCAGGACAGGGTAGTTCACCCCTCCACTTT.

This chain connects TRBV19 to TRBJ2-5; D is possibly TRBD2 (6 bases). The V end was cut by 5 bases, the J end by 5 bases, with 12 bases between. The CDR3 consists of 13 residues. The germline V gene has CDR1 LNHDA and CDR2 SQIVND (reference sequence). This chain's CDR3 is CASSVSGWETQYF. CDR3 in DNA: TGTGCCAGTAGTGTAAGCGGGTGGGAGACCCAGTACTTC.

This sequence joins TRBV6-4 and TRBJ2-7; D not certain. V was shortened by 4 bases and J by 4 bases, with 11 bases between the two germline ends. The CDR3 contains 13 residues. Germline CDR1 is MRHNA and CDR2 is SNTAGT. The CDR3, as DNA: TGTGCCAGCAGTGTGAACATCGGTTACGAGCAGTACTTC. Amino acids: CASSVNIGYEQYF.

The J gene is TRBJ2-3, the V gene TRBV4-2; D is ambiguous. V lost 0 bases and J 2 bases, leaving 6 bases between the germline ends. Looked up from germline, CDR1 is LGHNA and CDR2 is YNFKEQ. The CDR3 consists of 14 residues. In DNA form, the CDR3 reads TGTGCCAGCAGCCAAGATGTGTCCACAGATACGCAGTATTTT. It encodes CASSQDVSTDTQYF.

The chain recombines TRBV7-9 with TRBJ1-4, with a weak D call TRBD1 (6 bases). This CDR3 spans 15 amino acids. Between the trimmed V and J ends, which lost 5 bases and 3 bases, there was a span of 13 bases. In germline, CDR1 is SEHNR, CDR2 FQNEAQ (reference sequence). The CDR3 coding sequence is TGTGCCAGCAGCCCTCAAGAGGGGGCTAATGAAAAACTGTTTTTT. Translation gives CASSPQEGANEKLFF.

Only a few counts were recorded for this clone. The chain uses TRBV2 and TRBJ1-1; no firm D call. Trimming took 6 bases from V and 1 from J, leaving 9 bases between them. This CDR3 has 13 residues. The germline V gene encodes CDR1 SNHLY and CDR2 FYNNEI. CDR3 DNA sequence: TGTGCCAGCAGAACCACACCGAACACTGAAGCTTTCTTT. It is translated as CASRTTPNTEAFF.

This clone was detected only a few times. This sequence joins TRBV28 and TRBJ1-2; a weak D match, TRBD1 (5 bases). Trimming removed 3 bases at V and 0 bases at J, with 17 bases between. The CDR3 sequence is 17 residues long. Germline values: CDR1 MDHEN, CDR2 SYDVKM. CDR3 sequence (DNA): TGTGCCAGCAGTTTCGGGGTGAGGGGAGCGGCTAACTATGGCTACACCTTC. Protein: CASSFGVRGAANYGYTF.

The rearrangement uses TRBV29-1 and TRBJ2-7, with TRBD1 matching over 7 bases. This CDR3 region has 14 residues. Germline assignment: CDR1 SQVTM and CDR2 ANQGSEA. The V and J ends lost 5 bases and 0 bases, in that order; junction bases with no gene match: 7. The CDR3 nucleotides read TGCAGCGTTTTGCCGACAGGGAACTCCTACGAGCAGTACTTC. This translates into CSVLPTGNSYEQYF.

This clone was picked up a small number of times. The gene calls are TRBV5-1 and TRBJ1-2; D ambiguous. The CDR3 length is 11 residues. Looked up from germline, CDR1 is SGHRS and CDR2 is YFSETQ. With 5 bases removed from V and 1 base from J, the gap between germline ends came to 3 bases. CDR3 sequence: CASRGNYGYTF. CDR3 DNA sequence: TGCGCCAGCAGGGGTAACTATGGCTACACCTTC.

This clone was counted a single time. The chain combines TRBV7-8 with TRBJ2-7; maybe TRBD1 (5 bases). The V gene lost 5 bases and the J gene lost 4 bases, with 15 bases spanning the gap. The CDR3 sequence is 14 residues long. Germline assignment: CDR1 SGHVS and CDR2 FQNEAQ. The CDR3 nucleotides read TGTGCCAGCAGCCCCGGGCACAGGAAATACGAGCAGTACTTC. Translating it yields CASSPGHRKYEQYF.

This chain joins TRBV6-5 and TRBJ2-3, with 7 positions matching TRBD2. Trimming removed 2 bases from V and 6 bases from J; junction bases left unmatched: 5. Per germline, CDR1 MNHEY and CDR2 SVGAGI. The CDR3 contains 14 residues. The CDR3 sequence: CASSYQRGRDTQYF. The CDR3 DNA reads as TGTGCCAGCAGTTACCAGCGGGGCAGGGATACGCAGTATTTT.

The chain combines TRBV9 with TRBJ2-5, with D perhaps TRBD1 (7 bases). The CDR3 length is 14 residues. The germline V gene has CDR1 SGDLS and CDR2 YYNGEE. The V end lost 5 bases, the J end lost 5 bases, and 16 bases lay between the germline ends. The CDR3 region has the DNA TGTGCCAGCAGTATTGGACAGGCGGGGGAGACCCAGTACTTC. Protein product: CASSIGQAGETQYF.

This chain uses TRBV7-9 with TRBJ2-7; 11 bases align to TRBD2. This CDR3 is 17 amino acids long. The germline CDR1 and CDR2 sequences are SEHNR and FQNEAQ (reference sequence). After removal of 1 base from V and 2 bases from J, the junction contained 7 bases not matched to a gene. The CDR3 nucleotides are TGTGCCAGCAGCTTAGTTACTAGCGGGAGAGTTACCTACGAGCAGTACTTC. Encoded protein: CASSLVTSGRVTYEQYF.

CDR3 protein: CASSPPWGWVSSKNIQYF. The CDR3 DNA is TGTGCCAGCTCACCACCGTGGGGCTGGGTTTCATCCAAAAACATTCAGTACTTC. The gene calls are TRBV18 and TRBJ2-4, with a weak D call TRBD1 (5 bases). The germline V gene has CDR1 KGHSH and CDR2 LQKENI. The V end lost 0 bases, the J end lost 2 bases, and 17 bases lay between the germline ends. This CDR3 has 18 residues.

The chain has TRBV11-3 and TRBJ2-5; tentatively, D is TRBD1 or TRBD2 (5 bases each). The DNA end is a closer match to TRBJ2-7, so the J assignment may be wrong. Germline lookup yields CDR1 SGHNT and CDR2 YENEEA. CDR3 length: 13 amino acids. CDR3 residues: CASSWGPSYEQYF. For the CDR3, the DNA is TGTGCCAGCAGCTGGGGACCTTCCTACGAGCAGTACTTC.

The count of this clone is one. The J gene is TRBJ2-7, the V gene TRBV7-9; 12 positions match TRBD1. Germline trimming cut 5 bases from V and 7 bases from J; bases unmatched to any gene: 9. The CDR3 covers 15 residues. Per germline, CDR1 SEHNR and CDR2 FQNEAQ (reference sequence). CDR3 residues: CASSPGTGGSGEQYF. The CDR3 DNA is TGTGCCAGCAGCCCCGGGACAGGGGGCTCGGGGGAGCAGTACTTC.

A note on this clone: Its ends do not fully match the called genes, so a read error is possible. The chain employs TRBV27 and TRBJ1-2, with a tentative D call TRBD1 (6 bases). The CDR3 totals 16 residues. Germline assignment: CDR1 MNHEY and CDR2 SMNVEV (reference sequence). CDR3 nucleotides: TGTGTCAGCAGTTCTTCAACGCCTTGGGGGGCTCGGGGCTACACCTTC. This sequence encodes CVSSSSTPWGARGYTF.

This rearrangement joins TRBV27 to TRBJ2-7, with 10 positions matching TRBD2. Germline V lookup: CDR1 MNHEY, CDR2 SMNVEV (reference sequence). The CDR3 is made up of 16 amino acids. V lost 3 bases, J lost 6 bases, and 11 bases stayed unmatched. CDR3 residues: CASSFYSLAGVGEQYF. The CDR3 coding sequence is TGTGCCAGCAGTTTTTATAGTCTAGCGGGAGTCGGCGAGCAGTACTTC.

The J gene is TRBJ2-7, the V gene TRBV5-1, with TRBD2 matching 12 bases. Trimming took 1 base from V and 5 from J; bases not matched to a gene: 4. The germline CDR1 and CDR2 sequences are SGHRS and YFSETQ. The length of the CDR3 is 15 residues. The CDR3 region is CASSLRTSGVHEQYF. The DNA for the CDR3 is TGCGCCAGCAGCTTGAGGACTAGCGGGGTGCACGAGCAGTACTTC.

The V and J genes are TRBV7-2 and TRBJ2-7, with D perhaps being TRBD1 or TRBD2 (5 bases each). The V end lost 3 bases, the J end lost 7 bases, and 7 bases lay between the germline ends. The CDR3 length is 11 residues. Germline V gives CDR1 SGHTA, CDR2 FQGNSA. This CDR3 reads CASSFGTEQYF. The CDR3 DNA reads TGTGCCAGCAGCTTTGGGACGGAGCAGTACTTC.